These 9 T cell receptor beta chains were sequenced from one sample in a study of cytomegalovirus exposure and HLA in healthy donors. The PCR contained 60 Vbeta and 13 Jbeta primers. Profiling relied on immunoSEQ multiplex PCR, and the TCRdb table lists in-frame clones only, not all of them. Found here are about 180,000 clones, 78% of them singletons; the top ten hold under 15%. Sample: PBMCs. These receptors came from a woman in her forties or fifties in good health and CMV-seropositive.

This clone came up once. The rearrangement uses TRBV7-9 and TRBJ2-1; TRBD1 might be the D (6 bases). Looked up from germline, CDR1 is SEHNR and CDR2 is FQNEAQ (reference sequence). The CDR3 extends over 14 amino acids. V was clipped by 5 bases and J by 5 bases, with 13 bases between them. The CDR3 spells CASSLRTANNEQFF. CDR3 sequence (DNA): TGTGCCAGCAGCCTTCGGACAGCAAACAATGAGCAGTTCTTC.

This chain joins TRBV9 and TRBJ1-2, with 9 positions matching TRBD1. Germline V gives CDR1 SGDLS, CDR2 YYNGEE. The CDR3 length is 15 residues. Trimming at V came to 4 bases and at J to 0 bases, leaving 4 bases not matched to a gene. CDR3 sequence: CASSTRDRANYGYTF. The CDR3 bases are TGTGCCAGCAGCACTCGGGACAGGGCTAACTATGGCTACACCTTC.

A remark on this clone: One end of the junction fails to match germline, which may point to a read error. The CDR3 sequence is CSSSHGQGGQPQHF. As DNA, the CDR3 is TGTTCCAGCAGCCACGGACAGGGAGGTCAGCCCCAGCATTTT. The chain combines TRBV7-9 with TRBJ1-5; 8 positions agree with TRBD1. The CDR3 contains 14 residues. Germline CDR1 reads SEHNR; CDR2 reads FQNEAQ (reference sequence). Variable domain in full (rest from reference TRBV7-9 and TRBJ1-5): DTGVSQNPRHKITKRGQNVTFRCDPISEHNRLYWYRQTLGQGPEFLTYFQNEAQLEKSRLLSDRFSAERPKGSFSTLEIQRTEQGDSAMYLCSSSHGQGGQPQHFGDGTRLSIL.

This clone has at least ten counts. The V gene is TRBV19, the J gene TRBJ2-3; TRBD1 agrees at 8 bases. The germline V gene has CDR1 LNHDA and CDR2 SQIVND (reference sequence). The CDR3 sequence is 13 residues long. Trimming took 5 bases from V and 5 from J; bases not matched to a gene: 3. The chain's CDR3 is CASSVTGGDTQYF. As DNA, the CDR3 is TGTGCCAGTAGTGTCACAGGGGGAGATACGCAGTATTTT. The full variable domain, completed using reference TRBV19 and TRBJ2-3, is DGGITQSPKYLFRKEGQNVTLSCEQNLNHDAMYWYRQDPGQGLRLIYYSQIVNDFQKGDIAEGYSVSREKKESFPLTVTSAQKNPTAFYLCASSVTGGDTQYFGPGTRLTVL.

The J gene is TRBJ1-1, the V gene TRBV19; 7 bases fit TRBD1. CDR1 and CDR2 from the germline V gene are LNHDA and SQIVND (reference sequence). The length of the CDR3 is 13 residues. V shed 3 bases, J shed 3 bases, and the junction held 1 base outside the gene matches. The CDR3 DNA reads as TGTGCCAGTAGTATGGGGACAGACACTGAAGCTTTCTTT. This sequence encodes CASSMGTDTEAFF.

The chain's CDR3 is CASSQAQQGSSYNSPLHF. The CDR3 DNA follows: TGCGCCAGCAGCCAAGCCCAACAGGGAAGCTCCTATAATTCACCCCTCCACTTT. This chain connects TRBV4-1 to TRBJ1-6; TRBD1 might be the D (6 bases). Trimming took off 1 base at V and 0 bases at J, with 13 bases between the two ends. This CDR3 is 18 amino acids long. The germline gives CDR1 MGHRA, CDR2 YSYEKL.

The chain carries TRBV13 and TRBJ2-2, with 8 nucleotides matching TRBD1. Trimming removed 5 bases from V and 7 bases from J; junction bases left unmatched: 9. The CDR3 spans 15 residues. CDR1 and CDR2 from the germline V gene are PRHDT and FYEKMQ (reference sequence). The CDR3 nucleotides read TGTGCCAGCAGCCTCCGGAGGACAGGGTACGGGGAGCTGTTTTTT. Translated: CASSLRRTGYGELFF.

This chain links TRBV13 with TRBJ1-1; 7 bases map to TRBD1. This CDR3 contains 18 residues. J was trimmed by 4 bases and V by 4 bases; bases with no gene match: 18. The germline gives CDR1 PRHDT, CDR2 FYEKMQ (reference sequence). The CDR3 coding sequence is TGTGCCAGCAGCTCCGTGCCCGGGACAGTTCTCGAGGTCACTGAAGCTTTCTTT. The encoded protein is CASSSVPGTVLEVTEAFF.

This chain joins TRBV29-1 and TRBJ1-2; a possible D gene is TRBD1 (6 bases). The CDR3 runs 15 residues. Germline V gives CDR1 SQVTM, CDR2 ANQGSEA. Trimming left V 2 bases short and J 3 bases short, with 16 bases between. Here the CDR3 DNA reads TGCAGCGTTGAAAATTACAGGGCTGGGGACTATGGCTACACCTTC. Translating it yields CSVENYRAGDYGYTF.